The rows below give T cell receptor beta chains drawn from one sample of a study of control samples from healthy donors and cancer patients. Sequencing was performed with immunoSEQ multiplex PCR; in TCRdb, only in-frame clones are kept and a portion is missing. This sample has 90,000 to 150,000 clones; approximately 90% occur once, and the top ten carry about 3.2%. The sample comprised blood. The origin of the receptors is a middle-aged man in good health. The CDR3 runs from the conserved cysteine through the conserved F or W. Each record gives: J gene, V gene, CDR3 protein.

>TRBJ2-5|TRBV5-1
CASSGKEGSTQYF
>TRBJ2-1|TRBV11-2
CASSRWNEQFF
>TRBJ1-2|TRBV6-5
CASSLTGGTGYTF
>TRBJ1-1|TRBV20-1
CSARSGTEAFF
>TRBJ1-2|TRBV6-4
CASSDTGQGAYGYTF
>TRBJ2-2|TRBV18
CASSPGQGTGELFF
>TRBJ2-2|TRBV9
CASSPRDRARATGELFF
>TRBJ2-7|TRBV7-2
CASSWDSSYEQYF
>TRBJ2-3|TRBV3-1/TRBV3-2
CASSQGEAGSGGYTDTQYF
>TRBJ1-1|TRBV6-6
CASRPDRQNTEAFF
>TRBJ2-2|TRBV7-2
CASSLAGAGTGELFF
>TRBJ1-1|TRBV25-1
CASSASDRAEAFF
>TRBJ2-5|TRBV9
CASSPGGSLETQYF
>TRBJ2-1|TRBV7-2
CASSSGLAGGLEQFF
>TRBJ2-7|TRBV6-2/TRBV6-3
CASSDRLGTYEQYF
>TRBJ2-5|TRBV6-6
CASSRFLAGGMETQYF
>TRBJ2-1|TRBV4-3
CASSQDPASYNEQFF
>TRBJ1-1|TRBV3-1/TRBV3-2
CASSPPSMNTEAFF
>TRBJ2-7|TRBV5-1
CASSLTSGGAYEQYF
>TRBJ1-5|TRBV7-2
CASSSGQGAGAQHF
>TRBJ2-7|TRBV29-1
CSVVSGAYEQYF
>TRBJ1-5|TRBV7-8
CASSPTSFQPQHF
>TRBJ2-2|TRBV5-1
CASSSTGNTGELFF
>TRBJ2-4|TRBV30
CAWETDRLQYF
>TRBJ1-2|TRBV6-5
CACSFREEGYGYTF
>TRBJ2-2|TRBV4-1
CASSQESANTGELFF